The 16 T cell receptor beta chains below were found in one sample sequenced in a study of neurological immune-mediated disorders (dated by TCRdb to the late 2010s). Libraries were made using 5' RACE. These reads were obtained on an Illumina HiSeq 2500. TCRdb trimmed public reads at Q25 via fastp, called clones via MiXCR and kept in-frame beta chains. Every entry covers one CDR3 protein and lists the most common genes and DNA from its rows. The sample yields over 55,000 distinct CDR3 sequences; less than 2.5% were counted once. The top ten clonotypes cover 2.5% to 3.5% of the sample. The sequenced sample was PBMCs. These receptors originate from a man aged 45-65 years with multiple sclerosis.

This clonotype has a count of ten or more. The rearrangement joins TRBV7-9 to TRBJ1-1; 8 nucleotides match TRBD1. The germline CDR1 and CDR2 sequences are SEHNR and FQNEAQ (reference sequence). CDR3 length equals 15 residues. V lost 5 bases, J lost 1 base, and 6 bases stayed unmatched. CDR3 in amino acids: CASSPPGQGNTEAFF. The CDR3 bases are TGTGCCAGCAGCCCGCCTGGACAGGGGAACACTGAAGCTTTCTTT.

Ten or more counts support this clonotype. CDR3 DNA sequence: TGTGCCACAGGACAGGGGACTGGCGAGCAGTACTTC. The encoded protein is CATGQGTGEQYF. The chain couples TRBV2 to TRBJ2-7; 9 nucleotides match TRBD1. Germline V gene data show CDR1 as SNHLY and CDR2 as FYNNEI. V dropped 10 bases and J dropped 6; count of bases not matched to a gene: 7. The CDR3 contains 12 residues.

This clonotype was counted at least ten times. The CDR3 spells CAITSRGGNTEAFF. The CDR3 bases are TGTGCCATCACGTCGAGGGGGGGGAACACTGAAGCTTTCTTT. V and J are TRBV10-3 and TRBJ1-1; a possible D gene is TRBD1 (6 bases). The germline V and J ends were trimmed by 7 bases and 1 base, with 13 bases remaining between them. Germline CDR1 reads ENHRY; CDR2 reads SYGVKD. This CDR3 contains 14 residues.

This clonotype was seen repeatedly, ten times or more. The chain is built from TRBV5-1 and TRBJ1-5; D is possibly TRBD1 (6 bases). This CDR3 contains 15 residues. V was pared by 0 bases and J by 6 bases, with 13 bases between. Germline V gene data show CDR1 as SGHRS and CDR2 as YFSETQ. The CDR3 DNA sequence: TGCGCCAGCAGCTTGGGGGGTAGGGGGACTCAGCCCCAGCATTTT. It codes for CASSLGGRGTQPQHF.

This clonotype was recorded at least ten times. The J gene is TRBJ2-1, the V gene TRBV6-2 or TRBV6-3; D is undetermined. Trimming pared 2 bases from V and 3 bases from J, leaving 5 bases between. CDR1 is MNHEY and CDR2 is SVGEGT in the germline V gene. This CDR3 region has 13 residues. CDR3 DNA sequence: TGTGCCAGCAGTTACGAGGTCTACAATGAGCAGTTCTTC. Its protein is CASSYEVYNEQFF.

This clonotype showed up many times. J is TRBJ2-1 and V is TRBV7-9; the D is unclear. Germline-derived CDR1 and CDR2 are SEHNR and FQNEAQ (reference sequence). The CDR3 runs 11 residues. The V gene lost 7 bases and the J gene lost 2 bases, with 3 bases spanning the gap. For the CDR3, the DNA is TGTGCCAGCAATACCTACAATGAGCAGTTCTTC. This codes for CASNTYNEQFF.

This clonotype was observed at least ten times. V gene TRBV4-3 combines with J gene TRBJ2-1; weak D call: TRBD2 (6 bases). Deletions cut 0 bases from V and 2 bases from J, with 11 bases between. The CDR3 has 16 residues. CDR1 and CDR2 (germline): LGHNA, YSLEER. CDR3 in amino acids: CASSQDPAGPYNEQFF. CDR3 bases: TGCGCCAGCAGCCAAGATCCTGCGGGACCCTACAATGAGCAGTTCTTC.

This clonotype was found many times. V is TRBV11-2 and J is TRBJ2-5; D is unclear. This CDR3 is built from 13 residues. V shed 0 bases and J shed 6 bases, with 8 bases lying between them. Per germline, CDR1 SGHAT and CDR2 FQNNGV. The CDR3 nucleotides read TGTGCCAGCAGCTTAGACCCCAGGCAGACCCAGTACTTC. This gives the protein CASSLDPRQTQYF.

In this sample, this clonotype turned up many times. The chain combines TRBV7-2 with TRBJ2-5; 12 nucleotides line up with TRBD1. The CDR3 spans 16 residues. The V gene end was trimmed by 2 bases and the J gene end by 5 bases; junction bases not matched to a gene: 6. Germline values: CDR1 SGHTA, CDR2 FQGNSA. The DNA for the CDR3 is TGTGCCAGCAGCTTAAGGGACAGGGGGCGCTTGGAGACCCAGTACTTC. Translation: CASSLRDRGRLETQYF.

This clonotype was observed at least ten times. The genes are TRBV4-3 and TRBJ1-3, with D unresolved. This CDR3 region has 15 residues. The ends were cut back, 0 bases at V and 3 bases at J, with 9 bases in the middle. Germline V CDR1 and CDR2: LGHNA, YSLEER. Here the CDR3 DNA reads TGCGCCAGCAGCCAAGATGAGGCCGATGGAAACACCATATATTTT. It codes for CASSQDEADGNTIYF.

This clonotype has ten or more counts. The chain links TRBV5-1 to TRBJ2-5, with 8 bases fitting TRBD2. Germline values: CDR1 SGHRS, CDR2 YFSETQ. V lost 4 bases and J lost 5; bases outside the gene matches: 10. The CDR3 contains 15 residues. CDR3 residues: CASSPRGGAMETQYF. CDR3 DNA: TGCGCCAGCAGCCCCCGGGGGGGGGCGATGGAGACCCAGTACTTC.

This clonotype has at least ten counts. The chain links TRBV5-1 to TRBJ2-7, with 7 bases matching TRBD1. This CDR3 is built from 13 residues. The V and J ends lost 3 bases and 2 bases, in that order; junction bases with no gene match: 2. Germline CDR1 is SGHRS and CDR2 is YFSETQ. CDR3 sequence reads: CASSWGQTYEQYF. The CDR3 DNA is TGCGCCAGCAGCTGGGGACAGACCTACGAGCAGTACTTC.

The table lists this clonotype with many counts. The chain combines TRBV7-3 with TRBJ2-1; 11 bases line up with TRBD2. The V gene's germline CDR1 is SGHTA and CDR2 FQGTGA. CDR3 length: 14 residues. V lost 6 bases, J lost 7 bases, and 5 bases stayed unmatched. In nucleotides, the CDR3 is TGTGCCAGCAGAAAGGTAGCGGGGGGGAATGAGCAGTTCTTC. Translating gives CASRKVAGGNEQFF.

This clonotype was picked up many times. This chain connects TRBV24-1 to TRBJ1-5; 10 bases map to TRBD1. After removal of 1 base from V and 5 bases from J, the junction contained 10 bases not matched to a gene. The CDR3 has 18 amino acids. Germline V gives CDR1 KGHDR, CDR2 SFDVKD. The CDR3 here is CATSDLGDRGQDHQPQHF. The CDR3, as DNA: TGTGCCACCAGTGATTTAGGCGACAGGGGGCAGGATCATCAGCCCCAGCATTTT.

This clonotype was recorded many times. The gene calls are TRBV5-1 and TRBJ1-5; D is unresolved. The CDR3 runs to 13 residues. Germline CDR1 is SGHRS and CDR2 is YFSETQ. Trimming cost V 0 bases and J 5 bases, with 6 bases left between them. CDR3 nucleotides: TGCGCCAGCAGCTTGGGGAGGGATCAGCCCCAGCATTTT. Translation gives CASSLGRDQPQHF.

This clonotype was recorded at least ten times. J is TRBJ2-5 and V is TRBV14; the D is unclear. This CDR3 has 13 residues. Germline lookup yields CDR1 SGHDN and CDR2 FVKESK. Trimming stripped 0 bases from V and 8 bases from J, with 10 bases between. CDR3 amino acids: CASSQDLMGTQYF. The CDR3, as DNA: TGTGCCAGCAGCCAAGATCTAATGGGTACCCAGTACTTC.